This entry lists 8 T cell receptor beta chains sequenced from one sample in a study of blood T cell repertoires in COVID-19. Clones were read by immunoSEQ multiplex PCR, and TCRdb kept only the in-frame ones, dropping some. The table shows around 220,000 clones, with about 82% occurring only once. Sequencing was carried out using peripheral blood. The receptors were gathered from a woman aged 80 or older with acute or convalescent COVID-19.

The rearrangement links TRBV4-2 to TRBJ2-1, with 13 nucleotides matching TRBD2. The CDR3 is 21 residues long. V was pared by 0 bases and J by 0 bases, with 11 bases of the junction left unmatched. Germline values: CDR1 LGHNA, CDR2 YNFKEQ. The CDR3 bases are TGTGCCAGCAGCCAAGATCGACTAGCGGGGGGCCTTATAACCTCCTACAATGAGCAGTTCTTC. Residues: CASSQDRLAGGLITSYNEQFF.

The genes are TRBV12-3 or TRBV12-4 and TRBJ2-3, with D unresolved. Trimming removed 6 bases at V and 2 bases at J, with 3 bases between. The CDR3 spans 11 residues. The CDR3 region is CASRLTDTQYF. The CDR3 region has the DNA TGTGCCAGCAGACTCACAGATACGCAGTATTTT.

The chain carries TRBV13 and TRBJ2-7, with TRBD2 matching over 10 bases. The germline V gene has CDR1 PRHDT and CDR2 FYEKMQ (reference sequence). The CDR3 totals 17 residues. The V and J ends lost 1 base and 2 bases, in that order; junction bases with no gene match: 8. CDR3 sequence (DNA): TGTGCCAGCAGCTTAGCCTCTGCACTAGCGGGGCCCTACGAGCAGTACTTC. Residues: CASSLASALAGPYEQYF.

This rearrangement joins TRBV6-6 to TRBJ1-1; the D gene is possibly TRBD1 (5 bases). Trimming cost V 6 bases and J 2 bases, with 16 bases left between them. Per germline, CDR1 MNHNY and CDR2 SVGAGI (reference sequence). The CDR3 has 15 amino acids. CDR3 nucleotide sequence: TGTGCCAGCAGCGCCCTGAACAGGCAAAACACTGAAGCTTTCTTT. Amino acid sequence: CASSALNRQNTEAFF.

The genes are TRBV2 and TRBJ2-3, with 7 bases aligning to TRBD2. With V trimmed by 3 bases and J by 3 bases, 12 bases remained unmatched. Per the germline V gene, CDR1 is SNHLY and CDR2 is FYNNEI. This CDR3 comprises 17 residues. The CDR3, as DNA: TGTGCCAGCAGTGAGCCTGGAGGGAGGGTATGGACAGATACGCAGTATTTT. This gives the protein CASSEPGGRVWTDTQYF.

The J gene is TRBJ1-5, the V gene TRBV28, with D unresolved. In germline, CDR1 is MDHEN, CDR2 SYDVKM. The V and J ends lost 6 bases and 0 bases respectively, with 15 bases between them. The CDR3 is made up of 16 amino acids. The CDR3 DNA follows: TGTGCCAGCAGCCTTGGAGGCCTATATAGCAATCAGCCCCAGCATTTT. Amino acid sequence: CASSLGGLYSNQPQHF.

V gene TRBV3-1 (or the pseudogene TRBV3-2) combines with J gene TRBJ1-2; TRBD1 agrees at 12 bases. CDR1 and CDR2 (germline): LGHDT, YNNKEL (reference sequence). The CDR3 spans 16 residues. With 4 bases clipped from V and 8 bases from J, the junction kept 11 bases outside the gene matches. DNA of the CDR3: TGTGCCAGCAGCCCGAGCGTTTCGGGGACAGGGGGCGGCTACACCTTC. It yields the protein CASSPSVSGTGGGYTF.

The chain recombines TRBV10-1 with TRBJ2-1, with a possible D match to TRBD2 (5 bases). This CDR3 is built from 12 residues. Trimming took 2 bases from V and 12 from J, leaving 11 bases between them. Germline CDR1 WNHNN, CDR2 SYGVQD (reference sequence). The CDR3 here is CASSEGLAGQFF. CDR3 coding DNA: TGCGCCAGCAGTGAGGGGCTAGCTGGGCAGTTCTTC.